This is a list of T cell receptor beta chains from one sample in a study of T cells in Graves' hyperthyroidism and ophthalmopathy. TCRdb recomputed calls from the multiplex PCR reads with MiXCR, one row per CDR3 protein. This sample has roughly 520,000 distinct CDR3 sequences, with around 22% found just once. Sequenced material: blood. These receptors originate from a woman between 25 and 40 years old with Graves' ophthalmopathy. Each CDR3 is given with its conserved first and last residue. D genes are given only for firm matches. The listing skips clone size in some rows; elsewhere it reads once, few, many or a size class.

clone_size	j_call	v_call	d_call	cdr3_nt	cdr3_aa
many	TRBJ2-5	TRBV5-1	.	TGCGCCAGCAGCTTGGACAGGGAGGGAGAGACCCAGTACTTC	CASSLDREGETQYF
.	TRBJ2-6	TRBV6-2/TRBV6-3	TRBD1	TGTGCCAGCAGTTACCTGGACAGGGGAATTGGTGGGGCCAACGTCCTGACTTTC	CASSYLDRGIGGANVLTF
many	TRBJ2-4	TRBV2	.	TGTGCCAGCAGGGAAACAGGAGCCAAAAACATTCAGTACTTC	CASRETGAKNIQYF
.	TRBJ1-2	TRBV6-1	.	TGTGCCAGCAGAGACCTTCTGGAAGTGGGCTACACCTTC	CASRDLLEVGYTF
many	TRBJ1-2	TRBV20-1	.	TGCAGTGCCGGGGGGCAGGGCGATGGCTACACCTTC	CSAGGQGDGYTF
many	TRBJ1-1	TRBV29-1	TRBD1	TGCAGCGTAGTTGCAGGGGGCCACACTGAAGCTTTCTTT	CSVVAGGHTEAFF
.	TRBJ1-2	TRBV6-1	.	TGTGCCAGCAGTGAAGCGCTTCTTGGGGCCTATGGCTACACCTTC	CASSEALLGAYGYTF
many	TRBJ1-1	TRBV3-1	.	TGTGCCAGCAGCCAAGACTGGGGGGACACTGAAGCTTTCTTT	CASSQDWGDTEAFF
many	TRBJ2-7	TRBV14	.	TGTGCCAGCAGCCAAGTTCCCGGCTACGAGCAGTACTTC	CASSQVPGYEQYF
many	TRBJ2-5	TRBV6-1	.	TGTGCCAGCAGTGATGGGGTGGCCCCACTAGGGGAGACCCAGTACTTC	CASSDGVAPLGETQYF
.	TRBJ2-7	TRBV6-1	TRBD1	TGTGCCAGCAGTCCCCTGGGACAGGGGAGCTCCTACGAGCAGTACTTC	CASSPLGQGSSYEQYF
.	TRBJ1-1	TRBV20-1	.	TGCAGTGCTAGACCCGACGAGAACACTGAAGCTTTCTTT	CSARPDENTEAFF
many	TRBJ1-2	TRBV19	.	TGTGCCAGTAGTATGCGGGACCGCCGAGGCTACACCTTC	CASSMRDRRGYTF
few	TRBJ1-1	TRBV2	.	TGTGCCAGCAGTGTTGAGGGTGCGGCGAACACTGAAGCTTTCTTT	CASSVEGAANTEAFF
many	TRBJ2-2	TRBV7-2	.	TGTGCCAGCAGCTTAGGGGATCCCGGGGAGCTGTTTTTT	CASSLGDPGELFF
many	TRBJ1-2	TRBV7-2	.	TGTGCCAGCAGCTTAGAGAATAACTATGGCTACACCTTC	CASSLENNYGYTF
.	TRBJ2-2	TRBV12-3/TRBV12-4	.	TGTGCCAGCAGTTATGGAGCGTACGCGAACACCGGGGAGCTGTTTTTT	CASSYGAYANTGELFF
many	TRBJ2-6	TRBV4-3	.	TGCGCCAGCAGCCAAGTGGGGGGATGGGGGGCCAACGTCCTGACTTTC	CASSQVGGWGANVLTF
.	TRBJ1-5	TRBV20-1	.	TGCAGTGCTACTACAGGATCGAACAATCAGCCCCAGCATTTT	CSATTGSNNQPQHF
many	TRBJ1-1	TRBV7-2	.	TGTGCCAGCAGCCAAGGGCGGGCTGAAGCTTTCTTT	CASSQGRAEAFF
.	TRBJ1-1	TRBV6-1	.	TGTGCCAGCAGCCGAACGGGGTTTAGGGAAAGGACTGAAGCTTTCTTT	CASSRTGFRERTEAFF
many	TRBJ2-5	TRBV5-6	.	TGTGCCAGCAGCTTTCGGCAGGGGCTAGAGATCCAGTACTTC	CASSFRQGLEIQYF
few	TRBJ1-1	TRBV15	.	TGTGCCACCAGCAGCCGGGAAGGTATCGCTTTCTTT	CATSSREGIAFF